This TCR beta chain was captured by sequencing in a study of T-cell reconstitution after alpha-beta-depleted transplantation in children. Findings and limits, study-wide: In some patients, recipient T cells and intrathymic progenitors surviving conditioning explained high day-60 diversity. From newly produced T cells came most of the T-cell counts and diversity one year after transplant. About two months after transplant, alpha-beta T cells reportedly came from several hundred expanded graft clones.

This clonotype was found many times. Antigen unknown. Unique molecular identifiers featured in how the TCRbeta library was prepared. Via MiXCR, TCRdb re-called the PCR reads, giving one row per CDR3 protein. The sample lists roughly 280,000 distinct CDR3 sequences; about 9.9% were seen once. The germline V gene has CDR1 MDHEN and CDR2 SYDVKM. The trim removed 2 bases at V and 6 bases at J, leaving 11 bases unmatched. The CDR3 is made up of 17 amino acids. The chain recombines TRBV28 with TRBJ2-7; 12 positions match TRBD2. This specimen was peripheral blood, taken 180 days after TCRalphabeta/CD19-depleted stem cell transplant. The receptor's source is a male patient under 10 years old who had a stem cell transplant for chronic granulomatous disease, so the T cells may come from the graft donor. CDR3 nucleotide sequence: TGTGCCAGCAGTTTACCTAGCCTAGCGGGAGGGCAAGTCGAGCAGTACTTC. This gives the protein CASSLPSLAGGQVEQYF.